This TCR beta chain was identified during a study of T cells in Graves' hyperthyroidism and ophthalmopathy (dated by TCRdb to about 2019). Notes on the research overall: Peripheral blood samples were taken at the time of initial diagnosis, prior to any treatment. To identify distinguishing TCR V-J signatures, a discovery cohort of around 100 patients was used, comprising 40 to 45 with Graves' ophthalmopathy and some 60 with stable Graves' hyperthyroidism. Prospective prediction of ophthalmopathy was tested in an independent validation cohort consisting of 18 to 20 hyperthyroidism patients and about 17 patients who later progressed to ophthalmopathy. The 95 to 100 discovery patients were randomly divided into training and test sets at a 7:3 ratio. The study also compared thyroid tissue and blood T-cell repertoires from 5 to 7 Graves' hyperthyroidism patients. After sampling, hyperthyroidism patients received methimazole starting at 30 mg daily, and ophthalmopathy patients received high-dose intravenous methylprednisolone. The paper describes TCR Vbeta CDR3 sequencing of some 130 peripheral blood samples, made up of approximately 40 ophthalmopathy patients, 70 to 75 hyperthyroidism patients and roughly 17 progressor patients.

The germline V gene gives CDR1 as KGHDR and CDR2 as SFDVKD. Unmatched junction bases come to 9, with V trimmed by 0 bases and J by 4 bases. Including cysteine and phenylalanine, the CDR3 has 18 amino acids. Only CDR3 DNA is held: 54 bases, read in frame from base 1. The investigation overall reported the following: A 13 V-J signature model separated ophthalmopathy from stable hyperthyroidism, with 87.88% sensitivity and 81.08% specificity in cross-validation and 80%/75% in testing. Most expanded thyroid clonotypes (frequency above 0.001) were also detected in blood, suggesting blood repertoires may reflect thyroid immune responses. Sample size was not statistically predetermined, and investigators were not blinded to group allocation. During validation, the model predicted progression to ophthalmopathy a median of approximately 6.5 months ahead of onset, with almost 71% sensitivity and 72.22% specificity.

The TCR beta CDR3 regions were amplified from the RNA transcripts. The TCR CDR3 was subjected to a first round of RT-PCR using the HTBI primer set and the Qiagen OneStep RT-PCR kit. Libraries were constructed in a second round of multiplex PCR, after which size selection and purification were performed. Paired-end sequencing of the libraries was performed with 100 bp reads on an Illumina HiSeq2000. The authors' pipeline ran thus. SOAPnuke was used to process the raw data, removing reads that contained adapters or uncalled bases, had a mean Phred below 15, or lacked an exact match to the constant primer or identifier. COPE v1.2.5 was used to merge high-quality paired reads, and clonotypes were defined as unique nucleotide sequences. MiTCR v1.1 was used to align the clonotypes against IMGT TRBV, TRBD and TRBJ reference segments. Analysis was restricted to V-J combinations with a frequency above 0.0001, which covered roughly 99% of repertoires. The TCS score was defined as the ratio of F50 (clonal expansion) to E x V (chaos), calculated using BLOSUM62-based TCRdist between CDR3 peptides within each V-J. Welch's t-statistics and random forest reduced around 550 V-J features to fewer than 15, which were used in a naive Bayes classifier (R e1071). Using fastp trimming at Q25 and MiXCR clonotype assembly, TCRdb reanalyzed the public sequencing data and kept in-frame beta chains. Merged by CDR3 protein, the rows form single entries marked with the most common genes and DNA. TCRdb, not the authors, supplied the V and J calls. Across this sample there are about 560,000 distinct CDR3 sequences, with roughly 15% seen only once. Around 13% of the sample goes to the ten largest clones.

This clonotype was detected many times. Its specific antigen is unknown. No per-base quality is available; no much larger clone lies one base away. Stable Graves' hyperthyroidism was defined as the absence of progression to ophthalmopathy over 18 months of follow-up. Hyperthyroidism patients were newly diagnosed, with disease duration under 2 months, and aged 18 to 65 years. Patients with uncontrolled infections, other autoimmune diseases, pregnancy or lactation were excluded. Diagnoses were established on the basis of clinical symptoms, serum thyroxine and TRAb, thyroid ultrasound, and orbital computed tomography. PBMCs were separated from 8 to 10 ml of fresh peripheral blood using Ficoll-Paque density gradient centrifugation. Total RNA was extracted using Trizol reagent, and RNA quality was assessed on an Agilent 2100 Bioanalyzer.

This clonotype was obtained from a woman between 40 and 55 years old with Graves' hyperthyroidism. Input material: blood. In this chain, TRBV24-1 is recombined with TRBJ2-5; the central 11 bases match TRBD1. CDR3 sequence: CATSDLPGTGGKGETQYF. The DNA sequence is TGTGCCACCAGTGATTTGCCTGGGACAGGGGGGAAGGGAGAGACCCAGTACTTC.